These T cell receptor beta chains were read from a single sample in a study of T cells and Merkel cell carcinoma outcomes. Some clones are missing from TCRdb's copy, which holds only in-frame ones; the method was immunoSEQ multiplex PCR. The top ten hold about 10% of the sample, which has roughly 940 clones, 75% to 90% seen once. The sample taken for sequencing was tumor tissue from Merkel cell carcinoma. The receptors here all came from a human donor with Merkel cell carcinoma. The CDR3 runs from the conserved cysteine through the conserved F or W. D genes are given only for firm matches. Only part of the rows carry a size: once, few, many, or a class if the clone is expanded.

J	V	length	D	size	CDR3	DNA
TRBJ2-6	TRBV21-1	14	NA	NA	CASSPLMGVNVLTF	TGTGCCAGCAGCCCTCTAATGGGAGTCAACGTCCTGACTTTC
TRBJ1-5	TRBV18	18	NA	NA	CASSPGIQGGGSNQPQHF	TGTGCCAGCTCACCAGGCATACAGGGCGGGGGTAGCAATCAGCCCCAGCATTTT
TRBJ2-2	TRBV5-5	17	TRBD2	NA	CASSDYPGTSGPGELFF	TGTGCCAGCAGCGATTACCCCGGGACTAGCGGACCCGGGGAGCTGTTTTTT
TRBJ1-4	TRBV5-1	13	NA	NA	CASSVWGGEKLFF	TGCGCCAGCAGCGTATGGGGGGGTGAAAAACTGTTTTTT
TRBJ2-7	TRBV9	14	NA	NA	CASSVDGGAPEQYF	TGTGCCAGCAGCGTAGACGGCGGGGCACCCGAGCAGTACTTC
TRBJ2-3	TRBV29-1	16	NA	NA	CSAPQGEGRISDTQYF	TGCAGCGCTCCACAGGGGGAGGGAAGGATCTCAGATACGCAGTATTTT
TRBJ2-7	TRBV6-1	15	NA	NA	CASMPRGAGGYEQYF	TGTGCCAGCATGCCTCGGGGGGCAGGGGGCTACGAGCAGTACTTC
TRBJ2-7	TRBV19	14	NA	NA	CASSSDRPPYEQYF	TGTGCCAGTAGCAGCGACAGGCCACCCTACGAGCAGTACTTC
TRBJ1-2	TRBV19	15	TRBD1	NA	CASSILADRDYGYTF	TGTGCCAGTAGTATCCTGGCCGACAGGGACTATGGCTACACCTTC
TRBJ1-1	TRBV7-9	15	NA	NA	CASSRGRTENTEVFF	TGTGCCAGCAGCCGGGGACGGACGGAGAACACTGAAGTTTTCTTT
TRBJ1-1	TRBV5-4	15	NA	NA	CASSLARAMNTEAFF	TGTGCCAGCAGCTTGGCCAGGGCGATGAACACTGAAGCTTTCTTT
TRBJ1-1	TRBV19	14	NA	NA	CASSIDLPGTEAFF	TGTGCCAGTAGTATAGATCTTCCAGGCACTGAAGCTTTCTTT
TRBJ2-7	TRBV5-4	12	NA	once	CASSSGAHEQYF	TGTGCCAGCAGCTCCGGGGCGCACGAGCAGTACTTC
TRBJ2-1	TRBV11-2	13	TRBD1	once	CASSLDRQGEQFF	TGTGCCAGCAGCTTAGACCGACAGGGCGAGCAGTTCTTC
TRBJ2-7	TRBV6-5	14	TRBD1	NA	CASTSLGQAYEQYF	TGTGCCAGCACTTCCCTGGGACAGGCTTACGAGCAGTACTTC
TRBJ2-4	TRBV7-3	13	NA	NA	CASSLTPLGIQYF	TGTGCCAGCAGCTTAACCCCTCTTGGCATTCAGTACTTC
TRBJ2-1	TRBV7-2	13	TRBD2	NA	CASTLRTSGKQFF	TGTGCCAGCACCCTTCGGACTAGCGGTAAGCAGTTCTTC
TRBJ2-2	TRBV5-8	16	TRBD1	NA	CASNTSTGVNTGELFF	TGTGCCAGCAATACTTCGACAGGGGTGAACACCGGGGAGCTGTTTTTT
TRBJ1-1	TRBV7-2	15	NA	NA	CASSLGTLLNTEAFF	TGTGCCAGCAGCTTAGGAACTCTCCTGAACACTGAAGCTTTCTTT
TRBJ1-1	TRBV6-5	11	NA	NA	CASHMNTEAFF	TGTGCCAGTCACATGAACACTGAAGCTTTCTTT
TRBJ2-2	TRBV7-8	18	NA	NA	CASSPPRVPLRRTGELFF	TGTGCCAGCAGCCCCCCACGAGTCCCCCTACGCCGGACCGGGGAGCTGTTTTTT
TRBJ2-7	TRBV6-6	16	TRBD2	NA	CASSSQGLAIFYEQYF	TGTGCCAGCAGTTCCCAAGGACTAGCGATCTTTTACGAGCAGTACTTC
TRBJ1-2	TRBV5-1	16	NA	once	CASSLDGREGLDGYTF	TGCGCCAGCAGCTTGGACGGCAGGGAGGGTTTGGATGGCTACACCTTC
TRBJ1-2	TRBV5-1	14	NA	NA	CASSSPGAGYGYTF	TGCGCCAGCAGCTCCCCCGGGGCGGGCTATGGCTACACCTTC
TRBJ2-3	TRBV5-4	15	TRBD2	NA	CASRPGLPFTDTQYF	TGTGCCAGCAGGCCGGGACTACCCTTCACAGATACGCAGTATTTT
TRBJ2-1	TRBV29-1	11	TRBD2	NA	CSGDTSVEQFF	TGCAGCGGAGACACTAGCGTCGAGCAGTTCTTC
TRBJ2-3	TRBV7-7	16	TRBD1	once	CASSKGQGSFRDTQYF	TGTGCCAGCAGCAAAGGACAGGGGTCATTTCGAGATACGCAGTATTTT
TRBJ1-2	TRBV4-3	14	NA	NA	CASSQEGGPRGYTF	TGCGCCAGCAGCCAAGAGGGGGGGCCGCGAGGCTACACCTTC
TRBJ2-7	TRBV11-2	17	TRBD1	NA	CASSLDRDRAPSYEQYF	TGTGCCAGCAGCTTAGATCGGGACAGGGCCCCCTCCTACGAGCAGTACTTC
TRBJ2-1	TRBV7-3	15	TRBD1	NA	CASSLPGQPYNEQFF	TGTGCCAGCAGCCTACCGGGACAGCCATACAATGAGCAGTTCTTC
TRBJ2-5	TRBV4-1	18	TRBD2	NA	CASSQDLGTSGRGETQYF	TGCGCCAGCAGCCAAGATCTGGGGACTAGCGGGAGGGGGGAGACCCAGTACTTC
TRBJ2-7	TRBV6-1	14	NA	NA	CASSAELLKAEQYF	TGTGCCAGCAGTGCAGAACTCCTAAAGGCCGAGCAGTACTTC
TRBJ1-5	TRBV7-2	13	NA	NA	CASSRQANQPQHF	TGTGCCAGCAGCCGACAGGCCAATCAGCCCCAGCATTTT
TRBJ1-1	TRBV19	12	NA	NA	CAAGVGGTEAFF	TGTGCTGCTGGGGTGGGTGGCACTGAAGCTTTCTTT
TRBJ2-1	TRBV5-5	14	NA	once	CASSPLGDYNEQFF	TGTGCCAGCAGCCCCCTGGGGGATTACAATGAGCAGTTCTTC
TRBJ1-1	TRBV5-4	11	NA	NA	CASSSYTEAFF	TGTGCCAGCAGCTCCTACACTGAAGCTTTCTTT
TRBJ2-7	TRBV6-1	14	TRBD1	NA	CASRFRDRRYEQYF	TGTGCCAGCAGATTCCGGGACAGGCGCTACGAGCAGTACTTC
TRBJ2-5	TRBV6-5	16	TRBD2	NA	CASSYTPGLASETQYF	TGTGCCAGCAGTTACACCCCCGGACTAGCGTCGGAGACCCAGTACTTC
TRBJ1-5	TRBV19	14	NA	NA	CASSPHRDNQPQHF	TGTGCCAGTAGTCCGCACAGGGACAATCAGCCCCAGCATTTT
TRBJ1-2	TRBV14	15	NA	NA	CASSQDTGIPYGYTF	TGTGCCAGCAGCCAAGATACCGGGATCCCGTATGGCTACACCTTC
TRBJ2-1	TRBV4-3	15	NA	NA	CASSQDSGRTNEQFF	TGCGCCAGCAGCCAAGATAGTGGGAGAACCAATGAGCAGTTCTTC
TRBJ2-3	TRBV7-2	14	NA	NA	CASSLGRETDTQYF	TGTGCCAGCAGCTTAGGCAGGGAGACAGATACGCAGTATTTT
TRBJ2-1	TRBV19	10	NA	NA	CASSEGEQFF	TGTGCCAGTAGTGAGGGAGAGCAGTTCTTC
TRBJ2-5	TRBV19	16	TRBD2	once	CASSIEGQRGSETQYF	TGTGCCAGTAGTATAGAAGGGCAGCGGGGGTCGGAGACCCAGTACTTC
TRBJ1-1	TRBV13	13	NA	NA	CASSLGSNTEAFF	TGTGCCAGCAGCTTAGGGTCGAACACTGAAGCTTTCTTT
TRBJ2-2	TRBV9	16	NA	NA	CASSASRDWGTGELFF	TGTGCCAGCAGCGCCTCCCGGGACTGGGGGACCGGGGAGCTGTTTTTT
TRBJ2-7	TRBV15	17	TRBD2	NA	CATSSPQLAGGLREQYF	TGTGCCACCAGCTCCCCTCAGCTAGCGGGAGGGCTCCGGGAGCAGTACTTC
TRBJ2-1	TRBV29-1	10	NA	NA	CSVLEKEQFF	TGCAGCGTTTTGGAGAAAGAGCAGTTCTTC